This T cell receptor beta chain is drawn from a study of blood T cell repertoires in COVID-19. Sequenced by immunoSEQ multiplex PCR; TCRdb stores in-frame clones only, minus some. The profile shows around 200,000 clones, roughly 83% of them singletons. Trimming took off 0 bases at V and 0 bases at J, with 13 bases between the two ends. Looked up from germline, CDR1 is SGHVS and CDR2 is FNYEAQ. CDR3 length equals 17 residues. Sequences were obtained from PBMCs or T cells enriched from blood (not recorded which). The gene calls are TRBV7-6 and TRBJ2-3; D possibly corresponds to TRBD1 (7 bases). The TCR sequence derives from a middle-aged man with acute COVID-19. The CDR3 nucleotides are TGTGCCAGCAGCTTAGCCGGGGGACAGAAAAGCACAGATACGCAGTATTTT. Its protein product is CASSLAGGQKSTDTQYF.